This TCR beta chain derives from a study of T cell responses to AZD1222 COVID-19 vaccine (dated by TCRdb to the early 2020s). In the study overall: Because spike-specific TCR depth and breadth did not differ between the two schedules, AZD1222 recipients who got a second dose at roughly 4 weeks were pooled with those who got a second dose at roughly 12 weeks. Enrollment into the trials was organized by age into subgroups of 18-55, 56-69 and 70-plus years, and those subgroups contained 148, 28 and 57 TCR-sequenced participants, respectively. TCR sequencing was performed for 230 to 250 trial participants, of whom some 200 were given two doses of AZD1222 and around 26 were given two doses of MenACWY control vaccine. Study-level results and caveats: Participants were mostly white British and included more females than males, and it was suggested by the authors that clonal diversity may have been underestimated. Conclusions about previously exposed vaccinees are limited, since just six AZD1222 recipients were seropositive for SARS-CoV-2 at baseline. Vaccine-associated CD4 TCRs spanned the whole spike protein, with dominant responses in regions 160-218 and 743-854. In the small 56-69-year group, the increase in depth fell short of significance, most likely because of low power. Reportedly, almost half of the unique spike-specific TCRs recognized epitopes lying outside the regions that are mutated in the B.1.351 and B.1.1.7 variants. Because no day 14 peak-response samples were available, repertoires were characterized only after the peak T cell response. After two AZD1222 doses, both the breadth and the depth of spike-specific TCRs were significantly higher than at day 0 and than in MenACWY recipients.

The time point label corresponds to: baseline before first vaccination. Vaccinee samples were obtained from the UK trials COV001 and COV002, which included a single-blind randomized controlled phase 2/3 trial of AZD1222 (ChAdOx1 nCoV-19) in healthy adults. For TCRbeta chain sequencing, PBMC samples were collected from trial participants at day 0 and at day 28 after the second dose. Trimming takes 3 bases from V and 6 bases from J, and the germline ends sit 6 bases apart. From its cysteine to its phenylalanine, the CDR3 spans 12 amino acids. Solely the CDR3 DNA is kept, with 36 bases framed from the first base. Comment on this clone: Which antigen it targets is not known. It has no much larger one-base neighbor in the sample; base qualities were not kept.

The CDR3 regions of human TCRbeta chains were subjected to immunosequencing. The original methods were these. TCRs in the repertoires were compared against a reference library of SARS-CoV-2-specific TCRs that had been generated with the MIRA antigen-specificity platform. Breadth was defined as the fraction of unique TCRs that were SARS-CoV-2-associated, and depth was defined as the fraction of total T cells that were SARS-CoV-2-associated. Using the MIRA data, each spike-specific TCR was mapped to the spike region that the TCR reacts to and placed in a CD4 or CD8 class. Log10-transformed breadth and depth values were compared by one-way ANOVA with Sidak's multiple comparisons tests. Drawn from immuneACCESS, this table holds only the in-frame rearrangements with V and J called that TCRdb kept. Clones are partly lost; checked studies trace under half to an unresolved V gene and leave the rest unexplained. Clonal size and the V and J genes are those of that table, whereas D and trimming came from the DNA. Here the sample has about 57,000 clones; approximately 84% occur a single time. About a sixth of the sample lies in the top ten.

The receptor comes from an adult in good health. Sequencing used peripheral blood, obtained on day 0 of AZD1222 vaccination. The chain uses TRBV12-3 or TRBV12-4 and TRBJ2-1; TRBD1 might be the D gene, on 6 matching bases. The DNA is as follows: TGTGCCAGCAGTTTGGACAGCAATGAGCAGTTCTTC. This gives the protein CASSLDSNEQFF.